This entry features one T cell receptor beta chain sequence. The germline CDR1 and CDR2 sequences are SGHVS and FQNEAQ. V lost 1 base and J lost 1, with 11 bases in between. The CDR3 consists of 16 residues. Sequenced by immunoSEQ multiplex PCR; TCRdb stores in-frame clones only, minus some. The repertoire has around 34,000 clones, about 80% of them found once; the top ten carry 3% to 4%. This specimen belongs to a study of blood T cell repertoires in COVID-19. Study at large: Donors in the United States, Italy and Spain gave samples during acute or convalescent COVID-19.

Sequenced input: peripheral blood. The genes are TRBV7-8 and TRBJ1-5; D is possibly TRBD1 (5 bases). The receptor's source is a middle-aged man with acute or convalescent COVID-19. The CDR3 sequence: CASSLGGRVSNQPQHF. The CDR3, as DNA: TGTGCCAGCAGCTTAGGGGGGAGGGTCAGCAATCAGCCCCAGCATTTT.